This T cell receptor beta chain is from a study of T cell repertoires in cytomegalovirus infection. Turning to the study itself: TCR beta signatures that were public indicated CMV infection and matching HLA type.

The study's findings and limits: Within the response measured ex vivo, HLA-C-restricted CMV-specific TCR beta clonotypes were dominant.

TCRdb re-called the reads with MiXCR, one entry per CDR3 protein. The repertoire holds fewer than 300,000 distinct CDR3 sequences, with about 23% as singletons. The germline gives CDR1 KGHDR, CDR2 SFDVKD. The CDR3 runs to 16 residues. Losses at the gene ends were 2 bases for V and 2 bases for J; bases not matched to a gene: 3. This clonotype was picked up a small number of times. Its target is not known. The receptor was derived from a human donor in good health (CMV status not recorded). Some clones in this sample may be carry-over from other donors' samples. What was sequenced was PBMCs. The J gene is TRBJ2-1, the V gene TRBV24-1, with 9 bases aligning to TRBD2. CDR3 in DNA: TGTGCCACCAGTGATTCTAGCGGGACAACCTACAATGAGCAGTTCTTC. This gives the protein CATSDSSGTTYNEQFF.